Only one count was recorded for the clone carrying this T cell receptor beta chain. Antigen: not known. The CDR3 runs 17 residues. Germline CDR1 reads SQVTM; CDR2 reads ANQGSEA. V gave up 2 bases and J gave up 2 bases; unmatched junction bases: 10. Relapse after autologous stem cell transplantation occurred in every patient, and brentuximab vedotin exposure varied. Classification of best responses gave complete response, partial response or progressive disease. Profiling relied on immunoSEQ multiplex PCR, and the TCRdb table lists in-frame clones only, not all of them. This table holds about 14,000 clones, more than 75% found once. This specimen comes from a study of PD-1 blockade in classical Hodgkin lymphoma. Study-wide points: Newly diagnosed patients had baseline TCR diversity that was reportedly lower than that of healthy donors. The drivers behind the repertoire differences, possibly disease activity or prior therapy, remain undefined.

This chain links TRBV29-1 with TRBJ2-3; 10 bases line up with TRBD2. The sequenced sample was peripheral blood mononuclear cells (PBMCs), obtained at baseline. The sequence came from a human donor with classical Hodgkin lymphoma. The CDR3 DNA is TGCAGCGTTGAAAGAGCGGGGGGGCCTTTCCTCACAGATACGCAGTATTTT. Its translation is CSVERAGGPFLTDTQYF.